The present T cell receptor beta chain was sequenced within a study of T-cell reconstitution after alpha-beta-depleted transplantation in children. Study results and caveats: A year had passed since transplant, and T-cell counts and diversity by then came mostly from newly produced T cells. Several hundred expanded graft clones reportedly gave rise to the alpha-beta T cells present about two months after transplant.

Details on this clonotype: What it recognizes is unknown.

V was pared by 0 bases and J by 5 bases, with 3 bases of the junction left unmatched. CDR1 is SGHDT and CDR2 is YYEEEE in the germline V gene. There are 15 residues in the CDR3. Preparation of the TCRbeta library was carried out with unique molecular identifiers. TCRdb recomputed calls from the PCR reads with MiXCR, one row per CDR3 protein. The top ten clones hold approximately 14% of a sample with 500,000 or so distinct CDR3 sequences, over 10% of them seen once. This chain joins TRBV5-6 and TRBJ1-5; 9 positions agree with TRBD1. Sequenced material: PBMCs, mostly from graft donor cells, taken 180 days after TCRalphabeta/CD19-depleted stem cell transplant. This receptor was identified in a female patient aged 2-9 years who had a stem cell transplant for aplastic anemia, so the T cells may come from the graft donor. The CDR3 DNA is TGTGCCAGCAGCTTGGTGGGACAGGGTCATCAGCCCCAGCATTTT. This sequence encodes CASSLVGQGHQPQHF.